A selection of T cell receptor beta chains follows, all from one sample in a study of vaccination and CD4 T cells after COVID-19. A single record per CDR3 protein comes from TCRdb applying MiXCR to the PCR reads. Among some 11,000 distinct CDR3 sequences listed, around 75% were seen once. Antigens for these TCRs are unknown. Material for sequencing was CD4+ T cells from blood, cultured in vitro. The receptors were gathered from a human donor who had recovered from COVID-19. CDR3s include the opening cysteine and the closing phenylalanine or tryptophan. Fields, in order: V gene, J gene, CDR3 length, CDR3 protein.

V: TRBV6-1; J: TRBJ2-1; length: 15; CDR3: CASSREGGRYNEQFF
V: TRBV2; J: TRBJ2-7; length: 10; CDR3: CASRNYEQYF
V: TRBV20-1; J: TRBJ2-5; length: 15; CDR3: CSARLAGEGRETQYF
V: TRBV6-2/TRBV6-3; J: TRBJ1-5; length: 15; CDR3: CASSKDRGRVQPQHF
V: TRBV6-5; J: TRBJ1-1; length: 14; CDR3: CASSYSGQGAEAFF
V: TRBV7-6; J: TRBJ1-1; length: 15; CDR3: CASSHRGSGDTEAFF
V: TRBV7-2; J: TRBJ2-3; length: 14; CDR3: CASSLARNTDTQYF
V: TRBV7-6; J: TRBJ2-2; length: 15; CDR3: CASSPPGVWSGELFF
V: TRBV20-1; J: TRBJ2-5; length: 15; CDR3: CSARDAGTGSGTQYF
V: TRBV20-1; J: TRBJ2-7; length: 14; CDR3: CSAPRSGTFYEQYF
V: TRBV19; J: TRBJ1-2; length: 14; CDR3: CASARTHSLGGYTF
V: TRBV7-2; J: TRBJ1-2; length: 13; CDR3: CASSPQGLYGYTF
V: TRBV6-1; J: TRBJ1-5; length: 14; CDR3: CASRDRGNNQPQHF
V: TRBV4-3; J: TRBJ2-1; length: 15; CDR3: CASSQTTFSYNEQFF
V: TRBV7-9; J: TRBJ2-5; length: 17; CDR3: CASSLVGDRGIQETQYF
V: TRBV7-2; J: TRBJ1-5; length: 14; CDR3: CASSLTANNQPQHF
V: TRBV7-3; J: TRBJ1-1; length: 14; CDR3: CASSQGRGGTEAFF
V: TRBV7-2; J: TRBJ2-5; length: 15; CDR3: CASMGGSGVRGTQYF
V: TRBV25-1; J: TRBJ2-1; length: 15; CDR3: CASSEGGGRWNEQFF
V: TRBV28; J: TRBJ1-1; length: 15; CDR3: CASFETVGRNTEAFF
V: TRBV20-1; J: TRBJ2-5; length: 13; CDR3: CSATQDLKETQYF
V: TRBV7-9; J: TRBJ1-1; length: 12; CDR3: CASSHRDTEAFF
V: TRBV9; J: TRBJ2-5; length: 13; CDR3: CASSVRLGETQYF
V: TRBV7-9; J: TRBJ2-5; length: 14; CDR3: CASSSWSGIETQYF
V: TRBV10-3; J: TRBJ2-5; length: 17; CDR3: CAISDPGLGGRQETQYF
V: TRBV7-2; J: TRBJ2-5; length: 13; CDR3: CASSLQGAETQYF
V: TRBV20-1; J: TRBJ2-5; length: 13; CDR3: CSARGDKDETQYF
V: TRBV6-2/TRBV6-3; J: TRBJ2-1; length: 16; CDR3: CASRNPTGSSYNEQFF
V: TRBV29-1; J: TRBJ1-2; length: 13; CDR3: CSVALDRVGGYTF
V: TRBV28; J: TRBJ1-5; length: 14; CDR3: CASNGLRGAQPQHF
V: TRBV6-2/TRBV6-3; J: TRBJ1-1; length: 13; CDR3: CASRSRGGTEAFF
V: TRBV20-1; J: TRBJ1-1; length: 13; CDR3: CSARRTANTEAFF
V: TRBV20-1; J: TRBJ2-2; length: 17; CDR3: CSARDPTSGGSTGELFF